The sample holds many counts of the clone carrying this TCR beta chain. Antigen: not known. This entry comes from a study of blood T cells in healthy people across ages. Combining a sample-barcoded 5' primer with a J-beta primer mix, a second PCR ran for about 7 to 11 cycles. TCRdb itself ran the 5' RACE reads through MiXCR, one entry per CDR3 protein. The sample shows about 930,000 distinct CDR3 sequences, almost 30% of them seen only once. General study findings and limits: Naive CD4+ cell counts and diversity both ran higher in long-lived than in aged donors.

V lost 2 bases and J 2 bases, leaving 6 bases between the germline ends. Germline V gene sequence: CDR1 DFQATT, CDR2 SNEGSKA (reference sequence). The CDR3 length is 12 residues. These data are also associated with another study on T cells of mothers and their children. That study reports: The TCR beta CDR3 read count exceeded 9.5 million for each mother and was about 3.1 million for each child. Slightly higher, non-significant overlap characterized related mother-child pairs relative to unrelated pairs.

The clonotype originates from a woman aged 40 to 50 in good health. The rearrangement uses TRBV20-1 and TRBJ2-5; no firm D call. The sequenced material came from blood. CDR3 sequence reads: CSARQHQETQYF. CDR3 bases: TGCAGTGCTAGACAGCATCAAGAGACCCAGTACTTC.